These 9 T cell receptor beta chains share one sample of origin, sequenced in a study of blood T cell repertoires in COVID-19. Repertoires were generated with immunoSEQ multiplex PCR, while TCRdb's copy carries only in-frame clones and drops some. The sample yields 190,000 or so clones, 87% seen once. The source material was peripheral blood. The source of these receptors is a man aged 35 to 55 with active or convalescent COVID-19.

The chain joins TRBV4-1 to TRBJ2-7, with D perhaps matching TRBD2 (5 bases). The CDR3 has 15 amino acids. Germline loops: CDR1 MGHRA, CDR2 YSYEKL. V dropped 4 bases and J dropped 0 bases, with 13 bases sitting between them. CDR3 in amino acids: CASSPRTGSSYEQYF. The CDR3 nucleotides are TGCGCCAGCAGCCCCCGGACGGGAAGCTCCTACGAGCAGTACTTC.

This chain links TRBV9 with TRBJ2-2; 11 bases match TRBD2. The germline V gene has CDR1 SGDLS and CDR2 YYNGEE. V lost 0 bases, J lost 3 bases, and 4 bases stayed unmatched. The CDR3 has 17 residues. CDR3 in DNA: TGTGCCAGCAGCGTAGTAGCGGGGGGGCGTTACACCGGGGAGCTGTTTTTT. Translating it yields CASSVVAGGRYTGELFF.

The chain carries TRBV18 and TRBJ1-1; 9 bases match TRBD1. The V segment lost 3 bases and the J segment 2 bases; nucleotides outside the gene matches: 4. This CDR3 has 15 residues. The germline gives CDR1 KGHSH, CDR2 LQKENI. The CDR3: CASSPSQGANTEAFF. The DNA for the CDR3 is TGTGCCAGCTCACCCTCACAGGGGGCAAACACTGAAGCTTTCTTT.

The chain links TRBV6-5 to TRBJ2-7, with 8 bases identical to TRBD2. V was clipped by 0 bases and J by 4 bases; unmatched bases: 5. Per the germline V gene, CDR1 is MNHEY and CDR2 is SVGAGI. This CDR3 spans 15 amino acids. The CDR3 loop reads CASSYSPSGGYEQYF. CDR3 nucleotide sequence: TGTGCCAGCAGTTACTCGCCCAGCGGGGGATACGAGCAGTACTTC.

This chain links TRBV2 with TRBJ1-1; the match to TRBD1 covers 10 bases. The V gene's germline CDR1 is SNHLY and CDR2 FYNNEI. The CDR3 length is 13 residues. V shed 11 bases, J shed 4 bases, and the junction held 7 bases outside the gene matches. The CDR3 DNA is TGTGCCGGTGAGGGACAGGGGTCCACTGAAGCTTTCTTT. This sequence encodes CAGEGQGSTEAFF.

This chain links TRBV11-2 with TRBJ2-5; 10 bases align to TRBD1. Looked up from germline, CDR1 is SGHAT and CDR2 is FQNNGV. The V segment lost 7 bases and the J segment 4 bases; nucleotides outside the gene matches: 15. The CDR3 is made up of 17 amino acids. CDR3 in DNA: TGTGCCAGCACCACGTTCCGGGACAGGGGATTTCGAGAGACCCAGTACTTC. This codes for CASTTFRDRGFRETQYF.

This chain joins TRBV3-1 (or the pseudogene TRBV3-2) and TRBJ2-1, with 8 bases aligning to TRBD2. The J segment lost 4 bases and the V segment lost 0 bases, leaving 11 bases of the junction unmatched. The CDR3 spans 18 residues. Germline V gene data show CDR1 as LGHDT and CDR2 as YNNKEL (reference sequence). This chain's CDR3 is CASSQDLAGPGGYNEQFF. The CDR3 DNA follows: TGTGCCAGCAGCCAAGATTTAGCGGGGCCCGGGGGTTACAATGAGCAGTTCTTC.

The chain couples TRBV28 to TRBJ2-3, with D tentatively TRBD1 (5 bases). Germline assignment: CDR1 MDHEN and CDR2 SYDVKM. V dropped 3 bases and J dropped 2 bases, with 12 bases sitting between them. CDR3 length equals 15 residues. As DNA, the CDR3 is TGTGCCAGCAGTTTCGGGCAGGGAACCACAGATACGCAGTATTTT. It translates to CASSFGQGTTDTQYF.

The chain is built from TRBV2 and TRBJ2-7, with 7 positions matching TRBD1. CDR3 length: 12 residues. The germline V gene has CDR1 SNHLY and CDR2 FYNNEI. Germline trimming cut 8 bases from V and 5 bases from J; bases unmatched to any gene: 6. CDR3 sequence reads: CASETGNDEQYF. CDR3 DNA: TGTGCCAGCGAGACAGGGAACGACGAGCAGTACTTC.